This T cell receptor (beta chain) comes out of a study of blood T cells in healthy people across ages (dated by TCRdb to between 2014 and 2017). About the full investigation: In model experiments, template switching captured roughly one uniquely barcoded TCR beta cDNA molecule for every two T cells. To avoid experimental bias, donors of different ages were randomly spread across the sequencing lanes. The donors were split into four age groups: young (average about 15 years), middle-aged (roughly 39), aged (approximately 59) and long-lived (under 85). The study measured age-related changes in TCR beta repertoire diversity using deep sequencing normalized with unique cDNA molecular identifiers. For two donors (one aged 18 to 30 and one aged 80 or older), the study analyzed two additional independent replicas of 1 million unique cDNA reads from the same blood draw.

The approximately 40 donors, aged about 6 to 100 years, were systemically healthy Caucasian individuals from Russia. Each donor gave about 9.8 milliliters of peripheral blood, drawn into EDTA-treated Vacutainer tubes. Ficoll-Paque density-gradient centrifugation was used to isolate PBMCs, with at least 6 million per sample. Total RNA, at least 6 micrograms per sample, was extracted from PBMCs with Trizol reagent. For every donor, flow cytometry on a PBMC aliquot measured the percentage of naive CD45RAhigh/CD27high T cells. Taken from the germline V gene, the CDR1 and CDR2 loops are SGHTA and FQGNSA. Trimming accounts for 3 bases at V and 3 bases at J, while the number of junction bases matched to no gene is 9. CDR3 length: 16 amino acids, cysteine to phenylalanine. The only DNA kept is the CDR3, 48 bases in frame from the first base. Library prep was done by 5' RACE. The sequencing machine was an Illumina HiSeq 2500. A second PCR of 7 to 11 cycles was run with a J-beta primer mix and a sample-barcoded 5' primer. Each TCR beta cDNA molecule received a unique molecular identifier from a template-switch 5' adaptor carrying 12 random nucleotides. At least 3 million CDR3-containing paired-end reads were obtained from each sample. First-strand cDNA synthesis was performed from all RNA using the Mint cDNA synthesis kit, with priming by a TRBC-specific oligonucleotide. After uracil-DNA glycosylase treatment, a first 18-cycle PCR used universal primers M1SS and BC2_uni_R on all cDNA. The paper's data handling went like this. For normalization, 1 million high-quality reads were randomly selected from each sample, with every read carrying a distinct molecular identifier. Instead of being binned into consensus sequences, reads that shared molecular identifiers were thrown out. MiTCR, with a Q25 quality threshold and the strictest error-elimination algorithm, was used for CDR3 identification, clonotype clustering and error correction. A nonparametric unseen species model with Euler transformation was used to estimate a lower bound on total TCR beta diversity. TCRdb redid the processing of the public reads, applying fastp at Q25 and MiXCR, and retained in-frame beta chains. Here each entry gathers all rows of one CDR3 protein and keeps the most common genes and DNA. None of the V and J calls come from the authors' own analysis; TCRdb made them. The sample table holds more than 800,000 distinct CDR3 sequences, of which 35% to 55% were seen once. The ten biggest clones cover approximately 20% of the sample.

In its sample, this clonotype was seen a few times. Its target antigen remains unknown. No base quality information exists; no much larger clone differs at one position. Overall study outcomes, separate from this receptor: Bulk unsorted PBMC profiling prevented conclusive comparison of naive and antigen-experienced compartments. The percentage of naive T cells measured by flow cytometry correlated strongly with observed TCR beta diversity. Estimates of total diversity based on one million sequenced T cells were regarded as lower bounds and as underestimates. Donor CMV infection status was unknown, potentially confounding age-related changes in expanded clonotypes. Compared with the aged group, the long-lived group had more naive CD4+ T cells, fewer expanded clones and increased TCR diversity, suggesting age selection. Observed TCR beta diversity per million T cells fell roughly linearly with age, and a significant reduction was already apparent by age around 40.

The sequenced material came from blood. The origin of this receptor is a woman aged 55-70 years in good health. The chain employs TRBV7-2 and TRBJ2-7; 9 bases in the junction line up with TRBD2. The sequence in DNA is TGTGCCAGCAGCTTCGGTAGCGGGAGTCCCTACTACGAGCAGTACTTC. Translated, this is CASSFGSGSPYYEQYF.